This TCR beta chain was sequenced during a study of CD8+ T cells in alopecia areata. RNA was isolated and reverse transcribed to cDNA, the sequencing template. TCRdb keeps only in-frame clones here, not all; method: immunoSEQ multiplex PCR. The sample lists about 200,000 clones, about 62% occurring once. Details on this clone: Its antigen is as yet unknown.

This CDR3 comprises 13 residues. Between the trimmed V and J ends, which lost 2 bases and 7 bases, there was a span of 12 bases. The germline CDR1 and CDR2 sequences are GTSNPN and SVGIG (reference sequence). Study conclusions and caveats: Patients shared TCRs less clearly than mice did, possibly for HLA-related reasons.

Stated treatment: oral pan-JAK inhibitor, 5-10 mg twice daily. Peripheral blood samples and lesional scalp punch biopsies were obtained from alopecia areata patients. The chain is built from TRBV30 and TRBJ1-5; weak D call: TRBD1 (6 bases). The specimen comprised CD4+ T cells sorted from blood, sampled at week 24, from a patient treated with tofacitinib. The source of this sequence is a human donor with alopecia areata. CDR3 amino acids: CAWSQGSGQPQHF. The CDR3 nucleotides read TGTGCCTGGAGTCAGGGGAGCGGGCAGCCCCAGCATTTT.